This TCR beta chain was profiled in a study of blood T cell repertoires in COVID-19. Study-wide background: Collection of acute and convalescent COVID-19 samples took place in the United States, Italy and Spain. T cells, B-cell-depleted T cells, or PBMCs provided the cDNA or gDNA that served as material.

Study processing details: Estimation of nucleated cell counts was performed using reference gene primer amplification. The protocol was immunoSEQ multiplex PCR, while the TCRdb copy is restricted to in-frame clones and leaves out a portion. V and J calls plus clone size are reproduced from that table; the DNA served to infer D and trimming. The repertoire consists of 87,000 or so clones, with more than 70% occurring once and the leading ten covering 7% to 9%. The sequence derives from a human donor with acute or convalescent COVID-19. The donor label of this sample is uncertain. Sequencing was performed on peripheral blood.

The CDR3 nucleotides are TGTGCCAGCTCACCGAGGACAGGGGTGGCGAACAATCAGCCCCAGCATTTT. The encoded protein is CASSPRTGVANNQPQHF. V usage is TRBV18 and J usage is TRBJ1-5; the match to TRBD1 covers 9 bases. Losses at the gene ends were 3 bases for V and 3 bases for J; bases not matched to a gene: 9. CDR1 is KGHSH, CDR2 LQKENI, per germline. The CDR3 is 17 residues long.